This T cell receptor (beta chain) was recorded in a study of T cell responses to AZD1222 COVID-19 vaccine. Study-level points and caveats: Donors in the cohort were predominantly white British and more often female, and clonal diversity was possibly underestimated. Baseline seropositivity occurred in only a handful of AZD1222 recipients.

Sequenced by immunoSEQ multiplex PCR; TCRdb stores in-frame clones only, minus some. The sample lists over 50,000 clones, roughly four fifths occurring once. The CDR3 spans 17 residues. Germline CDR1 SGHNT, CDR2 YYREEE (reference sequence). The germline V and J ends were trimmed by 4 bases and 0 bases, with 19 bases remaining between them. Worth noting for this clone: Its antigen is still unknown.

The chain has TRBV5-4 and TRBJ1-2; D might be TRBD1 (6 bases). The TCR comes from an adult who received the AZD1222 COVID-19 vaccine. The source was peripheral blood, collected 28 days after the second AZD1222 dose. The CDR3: CASSPEAGAVPNYGYTF. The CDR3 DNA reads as TGTGCCAGCAGCCCGGAGGCAGGGGCCGTACCTAACTATGGCTACACCTTC. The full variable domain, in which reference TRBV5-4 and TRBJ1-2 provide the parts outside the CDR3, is ETGVTQSPTHLIKTRGQQVTLRCSSQSGHNTVSWYQQALGQGPQFIFQYYREEENGRGNFPPRFSGLQFPNYSSELNVNALELDDSALYLCASSPEAGAVPNYGYTFGSGTRLTVV.